One T cell receptor (beta chain) is described in this entry. This entry is derived from a study of OX40 agonist ivuxolimab in advanced cancers. Germline V gives CDR1 MNHNS, CDR2 SASEGT. This CDR3 comprises 11 residues. With 7 bases removed from V and 14 bases from J, the gap between germline ends came to 14 bases. The repertoire was sequenced with immunoSEQ multiplex PCR; TCRdb's copy has only in-frame clones and lacks some. Of some 70,000 clones in the sample, approximately 80% were seen once. The specimen comprised CD4+ or CD8+ T cells sorted from blood, sampled in a trial of the OX40 agonist ivuxolimab. This sequence joins TRBV6-1 and TRBJ1-4; no clear D gene. The sequence derives from an adult with an advanced solid tumor such as melanoma, head and neck, liver or kidney cancer. The CDR3: CASTNGLSLFF. The CDR3, as DNA: TGTGCCAGCACAAACGGGTTATCCCTGTTTTTT.